A selection of T cell receptor beta chains follows, all from one sample in a study of shared clonotypes between healthy human individuals. Libraries were prepared by immunoSEQ multiplex PCR; TCRdb keeps only in-frame clonotypes and omits some of them. The sample lists about 2.4 million clones, roughly nine tenths occurring once. The sequenced sample was naive CD4+ T cells sorted from blood. Receptor source: a young man in good health. Both conserved end residues are part of each CDR3. Fields, in order: CDR3 DNA, CDR3 protein, D gene, V gene, clone size, J gene. A D gene is named only where the DNA matches it firmly. Size is stated for part of the rows, as once, few or many counts, or as a class when the clone is expanded.

cdr3_nt: TGCGCCAGCAGCCCCGGGATCGCGGTTTTTAATGAGCAGTTCTTC
cdr3_aa: CASSPGIAVFNEQFF
d_call: .
v_call: TRBV4-1
clone_size: .
j_call: TRBJ2-1

cdr3_nt: TGTGCCTGGATGACGGGGGGAACAGATACGCAGTATTTT
cdr3_aa: CAWMTGGTDTQYF
d_call: TRBD2
v_call: TRBV30
clone_size: .
j_call: TRBJ2-3

cdr3_nt: TGTGCCAGCTTGGTTGGACAGGGCCATAATTCACCCCTCCACTTT
cdr3_aa: CASLVGQGHNSPLHF
d_call: TRBD1
v_call: TRBV6-1
clone_size: .
j_call: TRBJ1-6

cdr3_nt: TGTGCCAGCAGCTTCGCCGGGACAGGGGGCTCGTGGGAAAAACTGTTTTTT
cdr3_aa: CASSFAGTGGSWEKLFF
d_call: TRBD1
v_call: TRBV7-9
clone_size: .
j_call: TRBJ1-4

cdr3_nt: TGCGCCAGCAGCCGTCCCGGGTACTCCCGAAATGGCTACACCTTC
cdr3_aa: CASSRPGYSRNGYTF
d_call: .
v_call: TRBV4-1
clone_size: .
j_call: TRBJ1-2

cdr3_nt: TGTGCCAGCTCACCACCCGACAACACAGATACGCAGTATTTT
cdr3_aa: CASSPPDNTDTQYF
d_call: .
v_call: TRBV18
clone_size: .
j_call: TRBJ2-3

cdr3_nt: TGTGCCAGCAGTCGGGGGGGGAGAAACACCATATATTTT
cdr3_aa: CASSRGGRNTIYF
d_call: .
v_call: TRBV6-5
clone_size: once
j_call: TRBJ1-3

cdr3_nt: TGTGCTAGTGGCAACTCCGCAGGGACGGGTGGAAACACCATATATTTT
cdr3_aa: CASGNSAGTGGNTIYF
d_call: .
v_call: TRBV12-5
clone_size: .
j_call: TRBJ1-3

cdr3_nt: TGTGCCAGCAGTGAGTTACGGTGGCTGTTTTTT
cdr3_aa: CASSELRWLFF
d_call: .
v_call: TRBV6-1
clone_size: .
j_call: TRBJ2-2

cdr3_nt: TGTGCCAGCAGCTTAAACCCAGCGGGGGGGTCCGGTGAGCAGTTCTTC
cdr3_aa: CASSLNPAGGSGEQFF
d_call: TRBD2
v_call: TRBV7-2
clone_size: once
j_call: TRBJ2-1

cdr3_nt: TGCGCCAGCAGCGGGACTACGAGCTCCTACAATGAGCAGTTCTTC
cdr3_aa: CASSGTTSSYNEQFF
d_call: TRBD2
v_call: TRBV5-1
clone_size: .
j_call: TRBJ2-1

cdr3_nt: TGTGCCAGCAGTTTAGAACCAGTTAATTCACCCCTCCACTTT
cdr3_aa: CASSLEPVNSPLHF
d_call: .
v_call: TRBV28
clone_size: .
j_call: TRBJ1-6

cdr3_nt: TGCGCCAGCAGTGAGGACAGGGCTAACCAAGCCTCCTACAATGAGCAGTTCTTC
cdr3_aa: CASSEDRANQASYNEQFF
d_call: TRBD1
v_call: TRBV10-2
clone_size: .
j_call: TRBJ2-1

cdr3_nt: TGCGCCAGCAGCCAAGGACTAGCGGGGGCCTACGAGCAGTACTTC
cdr3_aa: CASSQGLAGAYEQYF
d_call: TRBD2
v_call: TRBV4-1
clone_size: .
j_call: TRBJ2-7

cdr3_nt: TGTGCCAGCAGCTTTCACCTCACTGAAGCTTTCTTT
cdr3_aa: CASSFHLTEAFF
d_call: .
v_call: TRBV7-9
clone_size: .
j_call: TRBJ1-1

cdr3_nt: TGTGCCAGCAGTTTAAACCGGGACAGGCTTAACACCGGGGAGCTGTTTTTT
cdr3_aa: CASSLNRDRLNTGELFF
d_call: TRBD1
v_call: TRBV27
clone_size: .
j_call: TRBJ2-2

cdr3_nt: TGTGCCAGCAGCTTGGAGGGTAGCGGATACCAAGAGACCCAGTACTTC
cdr3_aa: CASSLEGSGYQETQYF
d_call: .
v_call: TRBV5-8
clone_size: .
j_call: TRBJ2-5

cdr3_nt: TGCGCCAGCAGCCGCCATAGAGAAGGACTCACTGAAGCTTTCTTT
cdr3_aa: CASSRHREGLTEAFF
d_call: .
v_call: TRBV23-1
clone_size: .
j_call: TRBJ1-1

cdr3_nt: TGTGCCTGGAGTATAGGACTCAATGAAAAACTGTTTTTT
cdr3_aa: CAWSIGLNEKLFF
d_call: .
v_call: TRBV30
clone_size: few
j_call: TRBJ1-4

cdr3_nt: TGTGCCAGCAGCCGGCCCGGGACAGGGGGCTTGAGAACTGAAGCTTTCTTT
cdr3_aa: CASSRPGTGGLRTEAFF
d_call: TRBD1
v_call: TRBV7-9
clone_size: .
j_call: TRBJ1-1

cdr3_nt: TGTGCCAGCACCGAGGGTTCTGGGGCCAACGTCCTGACTTTC
cdr3_aa: CASTEGSGANVLTF
d_call: .
v_call: TRBV7-2
clone_size: .
j_call: TRBJ2-6

cdr3_nt: TGTGCCAGCTCACCACAAGGGGGCCCTGAAGCTTTCTTT
cdr3_aa: CASSPQGGPEAFF
d_call: TRBD1
v_call: TRBV18
clone_size: .
j_call: TRBJ1-1

cdr3_nt: TGCGCCAGCAGCTTTTCGACGAACACTGAAGCTTTCTTT
cdr3_aa: CASSFSTNTEAFF
d_call: .
v_call: TRBV5-1
clone_size: few
j_call: TRBJ1-1

cdr3_nt: TGTGCCAGCAGCTTACAGGGTGCCAATGAGCAGTTCTTC
cdr3_aa: CASSLQGANEQFF
d_call: .
v_call: TRBV7-8
clone_size: .
j_call: TRBJ2-1

cdr3_nt: TGTGCCAGCAGCCCGGGACTAGCGGTGTACGAGCAGTACTTC
cdr3_aa: CASSPGLAVYEQYF
d_call: TRBD2
v_call: TRBV5-6
clone_size: once
j_call: TRBJ2-7

cdr3_nt: TGTGCCTGGAGTCTGCAAGGACTAGCGGGAGCTTTTGAGCAGTTCTTC
cdr3_aa: CAWSLQGLAGAFEQFF
d_call: TRBD2
v_call: TRBV30
clone_size: .
j_call: TRBJ2-1

cdr3_nt: TGTGCCACCAGCAGAGATAGCCCGACTAGCGGGGGAACAGATACGCAGTATTTT
cdr3_aa: CATSRDSPTSGGTDTQYF
d_call: TRBD2
v_call: TRBV15
clone_size: .
j_call: TRBJ2-3

cdr3_nt: TGCGCCAGCAGCCAAGATACGGACGCAGGGGGGTCTAATGAAAAACTGTTTTTT
cdr3_aa: CASSQDTDAGGSNEKLFF
d_call: TRBD1
v_call: TRBV4-3
clone_size: .
j_call: TRBJ1-4

cdr3_nt: TGTGCCAGCAGCTTCCCGCGGTTGGGGGAGACCCAGTACTTC
cdr3_aa: CASSFPRLGETQYF
d_call: .
v_call: TRBV7-2
clone_size: .
j_call: TRBJ2-5

cdr3_nt: TGTGCCAGCCTCGGGACCTCAGAGACCCAGTACTTC
cdr3_aa: CASLGTSETQYF
d_call: .
v_call: TRBV6-6
clone_size: .
j_call: TRBJ2-5

cdr3_nt: TGTGCCAGCAACGGCGAGACCCGCCACTTT
cdr3_aa: CASNGETRHF
d_call: .
v_call: TRBV6-4
clone_size: .
j_call: TRBJ1-6

cdr3_nt: TGTGCCAGCAGCTTAGGAATAGGGATTACCAACTATGGCTACACCTTC
cdr3_aa: CASSLGIGITNYGYTF
d_call: .
v_call: TRBV11-2
clone_size: .
j_call: TRBJ1-2

cdr3_nt: TGTGCCAGCAGTTACTCGTTGGGGCCGGGGGACAATGAGCAGTTCTTC
cdr3_aa: CASSYSLGPGDNEQFF
d_call: .
v_call: TRBV6-5
clone_size: once
j_call: TRBJ2-1

cdr3_nt: TGTGCCAGCAAGAACCGACCCGAGCTCGCCAAAAACATTCAGTACTTC
cdr3_aa: CASKNRPELAKNIQYF
d_call: .
v_call: TRBV2
clone_size: .
j_call: TRBJ2-4

cdr3_nt: TGTGCCAGCAGCTTTGGGGCCAGAGGCAATCAGCCCCAGCATTTT
cdr3_aa: CASSFGARGNQPQHF
d_call: .
v_call: TRBV5-5
clone_size: .
j_call: TRBJ1-5

cdr3_nt: TGCGCCAGCACTCTGGGGGGGACTTTCTCTGGAAACACCATATATTTT
cdr3_aa: CASTLGGTFSGNTIYF
d_call: .
v_call: TRBV4-1
clone_size: .
j_call: TRBJ1-3

cdr3_nt: TGTGCCAGTAGTATAGGTCGGGGCCTTAAGGGTACCTACGAGCAGTACTTC
cdr3_aa: CASSIGRGLKGTYEQYF
d_call: .
v_call: TRBV19
clone_size: once
j_call: TRBJ2-7

cdr3_nt: TGTGCCAGCAGTGAAGCAGATCAGGGGAGCTCCTATAATTCACCCCTCCACTTT
cdr3_aa: CASSEADQGSSYNSPLHF
d_call: .
v_call: TRBV6-1
clone_size: few
j_call: TRBJ1-6

cdr3_nt: TGTGCCAGCAGCTTCCGCAGAGAGGGCGAGCAGTACTTC
cdr3_aa: CASSFRREGEQYF
d_call: .
v_call: TRBV5-5
clone_size: .
j_call: TRBJ2-7

cdr3_nt: TGCAGCGTCGCTACTAGCGGGGGCGACTACGAGCAGTACTTC
cdr3_aa: CSVATSGGDYEQYF
d_call: TRBD2
v_call: TRBV29-1
clone_size: .
j_call: TRBJ2-7

cdr3_nt: TGTGCCAGCAGCGCCTCACAGGGAATTGGTAACATTCAGTACTTC
cdr3_aa: CASSASQGIGNIQYF
d_call: .
v_call: TRBV9
clone_size: once
j_call: TRBJ2-4

cdr3_nt: TGTGCCAGCAGTATAGCGGGGGAATCCTACGAGCAGTACTTC
cdr3_aa: CASSIAGESYEQYF
d_call: TRBD2
v_call: TRBV6-1
clone_size: .
j_call: TRBJ2-7

cdr3_nt: TGTGCCAGCAGGGCGGACAGGGGAGTTCGGTCACCCCTCCACTTT
cdr3_aa: CASRADRGVRSPLHF
d_call: TRBD1
v_call: TRBV5-4
clone_size: .
j_call: TRBJ1-6

cdr3_nt: TGTGCCAGCAGCGTTCCGGAAGGGACAGGAAATTCACCCCTCCACTTT
cdr3_aa: CASSVPEGTGNSPLHF
d_call: TRBD1
v_call: TRBV9
clone_size: once
j_call: TRBJ1-6

cdr3_nt: TGTGCCAGCAGCTTCCTAGGTGTGTCGGGGATCCCCAATGAGCAGTTCTTC
cdr3_aa: CASSFLGVSGIPNEQFF
d_call: .
v_call: TRBV5-6
clone_size: .
j_call: TRBJ2-1

cdr3_nt: TGTGCCAGCAGCACAGGAAGCGGCTATGGCTACACCTTC
cdr3_aa: CASSTGSGYGYTF
d_call: .
v_call: TRBV5-4
clone_size: .
j_call: TRBJ1-2

cdr3_nt: TGTGCCAGCAGCGTCCTAGGATCCTACGAGCAGTACTTC
cdr3_aa: CASSVLGSYEQYF
d_call: .
v_call: TRBV13
clone_size: .
j_call: TRBJ2-7

cdr3_nt: TGTGCCAGTAGTATGGGACAGGCCATCGGGGGCTACACCTTC
cdr3_aa: CASSMGQAIGGYTF
d_call: TRBD1
v_call: TRBV19
clone_size: once
j_call: TRBJ1-2

cdr3_nt: TGCGCCAGCAGTGAGTCTTGGACAGGGCGTACCGGGGAGCTGTTTTTT
cdr3_aa: CASSESWTGRTGELFF
d_call: TRBD1
v_call: TRBV10-1
clone_size: .
j_call: TRBJ2-2

cdr3_nt: TGTGCCAGCAGCGAGGGCGTAGTACCTTCGTACGAGCAGTACTTC
cdr3_aa: CASSEGVVPSYEQYF
d_call: .
v_call: TRBV7-2
clone_size: .
j_call: TRBJ2-7

cdr3_nt: TGTGCCAGCATGCTGGCAGGGGGGAACTATGGCTACACCTTC
cdr3_aa: CASMLAGGNYGYTF
d_call: TRBD1
v_call: TRBV7-9
clone_size: .
j_call: TRBJ1-2

cdr3_nt: TGTGCCAGCAGTGCAGGACAGATCTACAATGAGCAGTTCTTC
cdr3_aa: CASSAGQIYNEQFF
d_call: .
v_call: TRBV9
clone_size: .
j_call: TRBJ2-1

cdr3_nt: TGTGCCAGCAGCTTGGTCCCGGGACAGGGTTATAATGAGCAGTTCTTC
cdr3_aa: CASSLVPGQGYNEQFF
d_call: TRBD1
v_call: TRBV5-6
clone_size: .
j_call: TRBJ2-1

cdr3_nt: TGTGCCAGCAGCGTAGACAGAAGAGCCTCCTATGGCTACACCTTC
cdr3_aa: CASSVDRRASYGYTF
d_call: .
v_call: TRBV5-4
clone_size: .
j_call: TRBJ1-2

cdr3_nt: TGTGCCAGCAGGACCGGGACAGGGGGAGGTCGTCAGCCCCAGCATTTT
cdr3_aa: CASRTGTGGGRQPQHF
d_call: TRBD1
v_call: TRBV28
clone_size: .
j_call: TRBJ1-5

cdr3_nt: TGCGCCAGCAGCCTGCTGATTGGTGGGACTAGCGGGAGGGGTGGGAATGAGCAGTTCTTC
cdr3_aa: CASSLLIGGTSGRGGNEQFF
d_call: TRBD2
v_call: TRBV5-1
clone_size: .
j_call: TRBJ2-1

cdr3_nt: TGTGCCAGCAGCGTAGCGGTGAGCACAGATACGCAGTATTTT
cdr3_aa: CASSVAVSTDTQYF
d_call: .
v_call: TRBV9
clone_size: .
j_call: TRBJ2-3

cdr3_nt: TGTGCCAGCTCACCACCGGGGTCAGGACGCGCCTCCTACAATGAGCAGTTCTTC
cdr3_aa: CASSPPGSGRASYNEQFF
d_call: .
v_call: TRBV18
clone_size: .
j_call: TRBJ2-1

cdr3_nt: TGTGCCAGCAGTCGTACGGACGGAAGATCACAGTACTTC
cdr3_aa: CASSRTDGRSQYF
d_call: .
v_call: TRBV6-5
clone_size: .
j_call: TRBJ2-4